Listed below are T cell receptor beta chains from one sample, sequenced in a study of T-cell reconstitution after alpha-beta-depleted transplantation in children. One entry per CDR3 protein results from TCRdb running MiXCR on the PCR reads. The sample contains around 530,000 distinct CDR3 sequences, around a third of which appear only once. The sample was PBMCs from the stem cell graft donor, taken from the stem cell graft. Receptors originate from a human donor who donated a stem cell graft to a child with aplastic anemia. CDR3s include the opening cysteine and the closing phenylalanine or tryptophan. The D gene is left open where the match is weak. Size is omitted from some rows. Given values are once, few, many or a class for expanded clones.

v_gene	abundance	d_gene	j_gene	CDR3aa	CDR3nt
TRBV12-3/TRBV12-4	few	TRBD2	TRBJ2-1	CASSRSGRASYNEQFF	TGTGCCAGCAGCCGTAGCGGGAGGGCCTCCTACAATGAGCAGTTCTTC
TRBV7-2	few	.	TRBJ2-1	CASSFRTALFSYNEQFF	TGTGCCAGCAGCTTTCGGACGGCCCTTTTCTCCTACAATGAGCAGTTCTTC
TRBV5-1	few	TRBD1	TRBJ2-1	CASSAPGQGAGNEQFF	TGCGCCAGCAGCGCTCCGGGACAGGGGGCGGGTAATGAGCAGTTCTTC
TRBV11-3	few	.	TRBJ1-1	CASSRTVTTDTEAFF	TGTGCCAGCAGTCGAACAGTGACGACGGACACTGAAGCTTTCTTT
TRBV12-3/TRBV12-4	once	.	TRBJ1-1	CASSFLFPRPPVPNTEAFF	TGTGCCAGCAGTTTCCTTTTCCCCCGGCCCCCCGTCCCCAACACTGAAGCTTTCTTT
TRBV24-1	.	.	TRBJ1-2	CATSQGAGYGYTF	TGTGCCACCAGCCAAGGGGCCGGCTATGGCTACACCTTC
TRBV29-1	medium-sized	.	TRBJ2-3	CSVGGVGSTDTQYF	TGCAGCGTTGGGGGTGTTGGGAGCACAGATACGCAGTATTTT
TRBV5-1	.	.	TRBJ2-3	CASSLVEGRADTQYF	TGCGCCAGCAGCTTGGTCGAGGGAAGGGCAGATACGCAGTATTTT
TRBV12-3/TRBV12-4	.	.	TRBJ1-3	CATSNSPHSGNTIYF	TGTGCCACGTCTAACAGCCCACACTCTGGAAACACCATATATTTT
TRBV4-3	few	TRBD2	TRBJ2-1	CASSQVAGRGEQFF	TGCGCCAGCAGCCAGGTAGCGGGACGGGGTGAGCAGTTCTTC
TRBV6-5	.	.	TRBJ2-1	CASSYGTKQFF	TGTGCCAGCAGTTACGGGACAAAGCAGTTCTTC
TRBV28	.	.	TRBJ2-5	CASRTQETQYF	TGTGCCAGCAGAACCCAAGAGACCCAGTACTTC
TRBV29-1	.	TRBD2	TRBJ2-1	CSVEQIAGAGYNEQFF	TGCAGCGTTGAACAAATAGCGGGAGCAGGCTACAATGAGCAGTTCTTC
TRBV28	.	TRBD1	TRBJ2-3	CASTSGQSTDTQYF	TGTGCCAGCACCTCGGGACAGAGCACAGATACGCAGTATTTT
TRBV7-2	few	.	TRBJ2-5	CASSANAIQETQYF	TGTGCCAGCAGCGCCAATGCCATTCAAGAGACCCAGTACTTC
TRBV3-1	few	TRBD2	TRBJ2-3	CASSQVGGSVTDTQYF	TGTGCCAGCAGCCAAGTTGGCGGGAGCGTTACAGATACGCAGTATTTT
TRBV28	few	.	TRBJ2-2	CASSSQRPVRSGELFF	TGTGCCAGCAGTTCTCAGCGGCCTGTACGATCCGGGGAGCTGTTTTTT
TRBV20-1	.	TRBD2	TRBJ2-1	CSANTGGSYNEQFF	TGCAGTGCTAACACGGGGGGCTCCTACAATGAGCAGTTCTTC
TRBV20-1	.	.	TRBJ2-5	CSAKTGVQETQYF	TGCAGTGCTAAGACCGGAGTCCAAGAGACCCAGTACTTC
TRBV6-5	.	.	TRBJ2-5	CASSFWEKETQYF	TGTGCCAGCAGTTTCTGGGAAAAAGAGACCCAGTACTTC